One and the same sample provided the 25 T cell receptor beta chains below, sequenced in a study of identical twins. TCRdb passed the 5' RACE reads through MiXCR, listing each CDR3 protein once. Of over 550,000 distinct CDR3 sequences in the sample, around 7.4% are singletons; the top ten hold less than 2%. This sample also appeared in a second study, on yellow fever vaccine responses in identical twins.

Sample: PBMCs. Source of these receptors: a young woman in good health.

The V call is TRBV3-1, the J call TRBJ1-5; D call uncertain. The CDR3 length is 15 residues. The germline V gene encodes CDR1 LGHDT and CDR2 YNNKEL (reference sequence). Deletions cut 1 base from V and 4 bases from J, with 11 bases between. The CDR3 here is CASSQGSVSNQPQHF. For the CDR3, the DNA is TGTGCCAGCAGCCAAGGGTCCGTCTCAAATCAGCCCCAGCATTTT.

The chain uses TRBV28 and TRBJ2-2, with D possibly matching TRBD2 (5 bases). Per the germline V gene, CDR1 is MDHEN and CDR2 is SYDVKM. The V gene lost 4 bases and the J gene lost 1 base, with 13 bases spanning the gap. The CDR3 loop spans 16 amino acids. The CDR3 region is CASSSPLSGNTGELFF. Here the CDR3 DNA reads TGTGCCAGCAGTTCACCACTCAGCGGGAACACCGGGGAGCTGTTTTTT.

CDR3 coding DNA: TGCGCCAGCAGTGCCCCGGACAGGGAAGGGGAGACCCAGTACTTC. It is translated as CASSAPDREGETQYF. V usage is TRBV10-2 and J usage is TRBJ2-5; 8 bases are shared with TRBD1. The CDR3 covers 15 residues. V was clipped by 4 bases and J by 5 bases; unmatched bases: 9. The V gene's germline CDR1 is WSHSY and CDR2 SAAADI.

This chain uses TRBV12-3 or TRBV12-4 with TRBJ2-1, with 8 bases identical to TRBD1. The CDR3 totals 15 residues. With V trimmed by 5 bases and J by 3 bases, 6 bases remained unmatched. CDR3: CASSPRGPLYNEQFF. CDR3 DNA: TGTGCCAGCAGTCCCAGGGGGCCCCTCTACAATGAGCAGTTCTTC.

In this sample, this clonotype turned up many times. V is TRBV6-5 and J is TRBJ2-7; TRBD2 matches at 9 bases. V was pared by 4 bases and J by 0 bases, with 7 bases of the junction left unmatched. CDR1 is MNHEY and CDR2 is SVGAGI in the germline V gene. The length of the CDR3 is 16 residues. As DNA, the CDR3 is TGTGCCAGCAGTTTCGCACTAGCGGGTCTCTCCTACGAGCAGTACTTC. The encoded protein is CASSFALAGLSYEQYF.

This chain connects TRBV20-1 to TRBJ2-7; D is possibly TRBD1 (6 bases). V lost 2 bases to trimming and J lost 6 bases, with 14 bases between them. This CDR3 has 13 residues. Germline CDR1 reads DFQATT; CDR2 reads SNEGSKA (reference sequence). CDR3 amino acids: CSARRGGEFEQYF. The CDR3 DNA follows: TGCAGTGCTAGAAGAGGGGGTGAGTTCGAGCAGTACTTC.

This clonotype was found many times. The CDR3 reads CSAPLAGVRNEQFF. The CDR3 coding sequence is TGCAGTGCCCCACTAGCGGGAGTGCGGAATGAGCAGTTCTTC. J is TRBJ2-1 and V is TRBV20-1; 11 bases are shared with TRBD2. The CDR3 length is 14 residues. The V gene's germline CDR1 is DFQATT and CDR2 SNEGSKA (reference sequence). After removal of 6 bases from V and 7 bases from J, the junction contained 8 bases not matched to a gene.

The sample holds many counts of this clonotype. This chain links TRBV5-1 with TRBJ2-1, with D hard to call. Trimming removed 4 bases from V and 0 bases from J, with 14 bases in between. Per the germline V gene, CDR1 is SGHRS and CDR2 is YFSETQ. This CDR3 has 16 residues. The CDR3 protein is CASSDRTSYSYNEQFF. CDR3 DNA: TGCGCCAGCAGCGACCGGACCTCCTACTCCTACAATGAGCAGTTCTTC.

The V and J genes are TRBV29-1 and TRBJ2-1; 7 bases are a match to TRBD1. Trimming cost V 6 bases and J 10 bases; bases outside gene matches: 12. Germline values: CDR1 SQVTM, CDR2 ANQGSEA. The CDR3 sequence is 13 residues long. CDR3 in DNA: TGCAGCGTGGGCAGGGAGAGGGGGCTGGAGCAGTTCTTC. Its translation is CSVGRERGLEQFF.

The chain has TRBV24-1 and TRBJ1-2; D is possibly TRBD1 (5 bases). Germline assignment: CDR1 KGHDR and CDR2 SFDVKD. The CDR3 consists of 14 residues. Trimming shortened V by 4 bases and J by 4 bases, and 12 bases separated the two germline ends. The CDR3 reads CATSEGPSTYGYTF. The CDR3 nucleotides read TGTGCCACCAGTGAGGGGCCCAGTACCTATGGCTACACCTTC.

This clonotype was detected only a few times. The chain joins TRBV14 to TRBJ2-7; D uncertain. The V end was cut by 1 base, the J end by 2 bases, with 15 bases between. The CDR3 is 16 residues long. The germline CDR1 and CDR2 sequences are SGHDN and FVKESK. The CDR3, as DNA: TGTGCCAGCAGCCAAGGTGGCAGCTCAACAGCCTACGAGCAGTACTTC. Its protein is CASSQGGSSTAYEQYF.

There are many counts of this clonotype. The DNA for the CDR3 is TGTGCCAGCAGTTGGGGACAGTCTGGGTCTTCAGCCCAGCATTTT. This codes for CASSWGQSGSSAQHF. The genes are TRBV12-3 or TRBV12-4 and TRBJ1-5, with 7 bases fitting TRBD1. J gave up 11 bases and V 4 bases, and 14 bases lay outside the gene matches. The CDR3 totals 15 residues.

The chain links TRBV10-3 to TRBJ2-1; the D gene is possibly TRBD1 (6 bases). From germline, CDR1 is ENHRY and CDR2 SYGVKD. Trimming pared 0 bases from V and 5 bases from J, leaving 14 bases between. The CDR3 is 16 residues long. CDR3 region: CAISESQGPLNNEQFF. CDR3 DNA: TGTGCCATCAGTGAGTCCCAGGGGCCCCTCAACAATGAGCAGTTCTTC.

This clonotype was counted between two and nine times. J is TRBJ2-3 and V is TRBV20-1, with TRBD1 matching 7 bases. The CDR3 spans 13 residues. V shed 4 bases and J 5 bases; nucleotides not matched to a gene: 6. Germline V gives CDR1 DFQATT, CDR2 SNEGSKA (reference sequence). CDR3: CSAIKTGIDTQYF. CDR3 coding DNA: TGCAGTGCTATTAAGACAGGGATAGATACGCAGTATTTT.

The CDR3 sequence is CASIPLAGGEQYV. Written as DNA, the CDR3 is TGTGCCAGCATTCCACTAGCGGGGGGCGAGCAGTACGTC. The V and J genes are TRBV6-1 and TRBJ2-7; 12 positions agree with TRBD2. This CDR3 comprises 13 residues. Unmatched junction bases numbered 4, after V lost 7 bases and J lost 6 bases. Germline loops: CDR1 MNHNS, CDR2 SASEGT.

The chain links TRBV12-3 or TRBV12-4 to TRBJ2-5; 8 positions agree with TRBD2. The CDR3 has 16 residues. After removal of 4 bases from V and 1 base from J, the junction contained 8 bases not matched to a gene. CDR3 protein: CASSSTSGGTQETQYF. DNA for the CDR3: TGTGCCAGCAGTTCCACTAGCGGAGGGACCCAAGAGACCCAGTACTTC.

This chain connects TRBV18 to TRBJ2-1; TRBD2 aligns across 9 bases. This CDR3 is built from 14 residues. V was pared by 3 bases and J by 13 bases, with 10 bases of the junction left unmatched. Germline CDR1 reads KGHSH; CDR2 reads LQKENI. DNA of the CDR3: TGTGCCAGCTCACCCCCAAGCCTAGCGGGGTTTCAGTTCTTC. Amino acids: CASSPPSLAGFQFF.

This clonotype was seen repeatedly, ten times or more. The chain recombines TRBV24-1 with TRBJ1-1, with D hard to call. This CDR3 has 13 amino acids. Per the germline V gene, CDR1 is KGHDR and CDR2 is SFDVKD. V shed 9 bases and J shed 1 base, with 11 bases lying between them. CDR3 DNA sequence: TGTGCCACCCGACAACTCGAGAACACTGAAGCTTTCTTT. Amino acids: CATRQLENTEAFF.

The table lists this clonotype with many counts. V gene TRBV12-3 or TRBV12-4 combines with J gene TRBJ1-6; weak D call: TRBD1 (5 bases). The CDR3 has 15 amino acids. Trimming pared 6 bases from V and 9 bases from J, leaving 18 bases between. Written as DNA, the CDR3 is TGTGCCAGCAGCCCGCCCCCAGGGAAGAGTTCACCCCTCCACTTT. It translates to CASSPPPGKSSPLHF.

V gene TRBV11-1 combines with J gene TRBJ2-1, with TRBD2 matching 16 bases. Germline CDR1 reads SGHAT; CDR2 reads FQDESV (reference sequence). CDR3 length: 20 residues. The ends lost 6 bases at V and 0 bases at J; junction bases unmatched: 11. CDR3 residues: CASSLPGTSGGASSYNEQFF. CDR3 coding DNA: TGTGCCAGCAGTTTGCCTGGGACTAGCGGGGGGGCAAGCTCCTACAATGAGCAGTTCTTC.

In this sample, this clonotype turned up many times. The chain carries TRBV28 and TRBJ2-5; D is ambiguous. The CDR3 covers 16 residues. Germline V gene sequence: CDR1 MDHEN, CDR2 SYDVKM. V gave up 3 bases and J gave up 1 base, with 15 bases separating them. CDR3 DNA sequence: TGTGCCAGCAGTTTGGGTCAGAAACAGATCCAAGAGACCCAGTACTTC. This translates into CASSLGQKQIQETQYF.

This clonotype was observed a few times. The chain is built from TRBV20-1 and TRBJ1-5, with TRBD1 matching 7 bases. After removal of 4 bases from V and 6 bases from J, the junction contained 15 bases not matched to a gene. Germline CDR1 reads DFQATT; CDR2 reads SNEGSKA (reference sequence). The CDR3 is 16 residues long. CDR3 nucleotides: TGCAGTGCTACCGCCGCCGAGGGGGGGGACAGTCAGCCCCAGCATTTT. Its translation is CSATAAEGGDSQPQHF.

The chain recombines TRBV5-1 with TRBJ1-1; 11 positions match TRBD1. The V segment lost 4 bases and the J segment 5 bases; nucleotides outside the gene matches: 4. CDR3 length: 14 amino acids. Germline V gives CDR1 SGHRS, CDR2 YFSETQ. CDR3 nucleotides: TGCGCCAGCAGCCCCGGGGACAGGGGGACTGAAGCTTTCTTT. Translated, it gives CASSPGDRGTEAFF.

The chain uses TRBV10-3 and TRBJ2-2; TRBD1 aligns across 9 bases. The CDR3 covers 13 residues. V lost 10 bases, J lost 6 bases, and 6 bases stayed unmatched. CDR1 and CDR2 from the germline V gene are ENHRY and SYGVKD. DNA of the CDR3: TGTGCCAGCCGGGACAGGGTATCCGGGGAGCTGTTTTTT. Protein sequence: CASRDRVSGELFF.

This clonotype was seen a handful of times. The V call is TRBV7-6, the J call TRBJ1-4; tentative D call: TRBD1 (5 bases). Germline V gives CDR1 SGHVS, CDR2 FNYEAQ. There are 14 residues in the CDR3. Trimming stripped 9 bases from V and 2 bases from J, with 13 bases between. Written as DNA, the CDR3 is TGTGCCAGGCAGGGCACTAACACTAATGAAAAACTGTTTTTT. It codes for CARQGTNTNEKLFF.